This T cell receptor beta chain was recovered during a study of blood T cell repertoires in COVID-19. The overall study: The cDNA or gDNA used as material had been derived from T cells, B-cell-depleted T cells, or PBMCs.

Only in-frame clones appear in the TCRdb table, and some are missing; sequencing was by immunoSEQ multiplex PCR. The data hold 20,000 to 25,000 clones, with approximately 80% observed a single time. After removal of 0 bases from V and 5 bases from J, the junction contained 1 base not matched to a gene. CDR1 is SGHTA and CDR2 is FQGNSA in the germline V gene. This CDR3 contains 14 residues. This chain links TRBV7-2 with TRBJ2-3; TRBD2 matches at 8 bases. The sequenced sample was peripheral blood. This receptor was identified in a man in his sixties or seventies with acute or convalescent COVID-19. The CDR3 reads CASSLAGRVDTQYF. The CDR3 nucleotides are TGTGCCAGCAGCTTAGCCGGGAGGGTAGATACGCAGTATTTT.